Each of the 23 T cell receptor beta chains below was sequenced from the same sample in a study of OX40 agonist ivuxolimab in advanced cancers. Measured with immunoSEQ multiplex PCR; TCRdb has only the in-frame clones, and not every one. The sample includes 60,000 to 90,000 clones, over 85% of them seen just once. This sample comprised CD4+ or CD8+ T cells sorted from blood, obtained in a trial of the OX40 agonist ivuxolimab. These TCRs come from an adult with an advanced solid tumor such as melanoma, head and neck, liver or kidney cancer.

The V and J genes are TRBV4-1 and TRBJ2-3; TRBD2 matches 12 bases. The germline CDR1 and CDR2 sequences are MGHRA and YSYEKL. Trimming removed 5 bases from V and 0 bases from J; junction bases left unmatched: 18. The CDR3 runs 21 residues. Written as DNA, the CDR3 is TGCGCCAGCAGCACCAGCCCCTTACTAGCGGGAGGACGCTCTAGCACAGATACGCAGTATTTT. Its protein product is CASSTSPLLAGGRSSTDTQYF.

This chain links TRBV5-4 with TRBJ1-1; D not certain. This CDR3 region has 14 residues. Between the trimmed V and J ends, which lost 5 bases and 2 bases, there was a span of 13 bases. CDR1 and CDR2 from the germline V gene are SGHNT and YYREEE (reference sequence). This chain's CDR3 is CASSLTVSNTEAFF. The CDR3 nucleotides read TGTGCCAGCAGTCTTACAGTATCAAACACTGAAGCTTTCTTT.

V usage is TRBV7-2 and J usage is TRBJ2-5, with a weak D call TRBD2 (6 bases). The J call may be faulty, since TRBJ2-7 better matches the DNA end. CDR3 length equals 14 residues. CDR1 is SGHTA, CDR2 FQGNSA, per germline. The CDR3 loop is CASSVAVASYEQYF. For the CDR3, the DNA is TGTGCCAGCAGTGTAGCGGTGGCCTCCTACGAGCAGTACTTC.

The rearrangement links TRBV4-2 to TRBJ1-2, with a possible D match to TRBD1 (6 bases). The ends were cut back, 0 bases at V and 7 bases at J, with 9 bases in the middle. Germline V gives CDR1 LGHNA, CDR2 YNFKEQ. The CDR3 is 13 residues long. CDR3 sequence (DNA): TGTGCCAGCAGCCAAGAACGGGGGCCTGGCTACACCTTC. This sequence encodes CASSQERGPGYTF.

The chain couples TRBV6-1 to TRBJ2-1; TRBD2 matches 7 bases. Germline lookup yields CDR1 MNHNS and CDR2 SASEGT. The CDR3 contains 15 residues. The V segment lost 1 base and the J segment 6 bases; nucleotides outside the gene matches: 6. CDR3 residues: CASSEGASGVNEQFF. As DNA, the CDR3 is TGTGCCAGCAGTGAAGGGGCTAGCGGAGTCAATGAGCAGTTCTTC.

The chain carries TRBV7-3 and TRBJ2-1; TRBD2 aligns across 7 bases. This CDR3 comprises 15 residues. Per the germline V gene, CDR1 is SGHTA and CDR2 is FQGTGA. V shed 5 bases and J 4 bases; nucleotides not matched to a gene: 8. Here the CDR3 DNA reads TGTGCCAGCAGCCTGGCGGCTAGCGGTTACAATGAGCAGTTCTTC. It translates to CASSLAASGYNEQFF.

As DNA, the CDR3 is TGTGCCAGCAGATTGACAGGGACCTATGGCTACACCTTC. Translated, it gives CASRLTGTYGYTF. J is TRBJ1-2 and V is TRBV6-5; 7 bases map to TRBD1. With 6 bases clipped from V and 4 bases from J, the junction kept 5 bases outside the gene matches. CDR1 is MNHEY and CDR2 is SVGAGI in the germline V gene. The CDR3 runs 13 residues.

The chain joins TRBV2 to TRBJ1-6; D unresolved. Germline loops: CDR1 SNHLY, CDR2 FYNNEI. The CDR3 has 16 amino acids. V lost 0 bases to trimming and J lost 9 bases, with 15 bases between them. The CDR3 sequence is CASSEAPGDLFSPLHF. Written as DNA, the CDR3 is TGTGCCAGCAGTGAAGCCCCAGGTGATCTTTTTTCACCCCTCCACTTT.

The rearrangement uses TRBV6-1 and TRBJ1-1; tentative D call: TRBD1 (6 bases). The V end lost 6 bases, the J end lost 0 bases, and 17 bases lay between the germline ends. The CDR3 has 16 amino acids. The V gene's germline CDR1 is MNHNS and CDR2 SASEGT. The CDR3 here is CASRENRGGLNTEAFF. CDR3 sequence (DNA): TGTGCCAGCAGGGAAAACAGAGGGGGGTTGAACACTGAAGCTTTCTTT.

The CDR3 nucleotides are TGTGCCAGCAGTCCAGGGATTATGAACACTGAAGCTTTCTTT. Amino acid sequence: CASSPGIMNTEAFF. The genes are TRBV6-5 and TRBJ1-1; D perhaps matches TRBD1 (5 bases). Trimming removed 5 bases from V and 0 bases from J, with 10 bases in between. Per the germline V gene, CDR1 is MNHEY and CDR2 is SVGAGI. The CDR3 runs to 14 residues.

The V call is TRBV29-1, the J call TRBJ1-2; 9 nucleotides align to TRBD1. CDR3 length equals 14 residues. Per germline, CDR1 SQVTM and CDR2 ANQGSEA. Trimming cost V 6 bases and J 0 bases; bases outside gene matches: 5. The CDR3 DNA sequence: TGCAGCGTCAAGGGACAGGGAGCTAACTATGGCTACACCTTC. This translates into CSVKGQGANYGYTF.

This chain's CDR3 is CASSVQGTTGYEQYF. In DNA form, the CDR3 reads TGTGCCAGCAGCGTCCAGGGGACAACTGGCTACGAGCAGTACTTC. The chain employs TRBV9 and TRBJ2-7; perhaps TRBD1 as D (6 bases). CDR1 and CDR2 (germline): SGDLS, YYNGEE. This CDR3 contains 15 residues. The ends were cut back, 2 bases at V and 3 bases at J, with 15 bases in the middle.

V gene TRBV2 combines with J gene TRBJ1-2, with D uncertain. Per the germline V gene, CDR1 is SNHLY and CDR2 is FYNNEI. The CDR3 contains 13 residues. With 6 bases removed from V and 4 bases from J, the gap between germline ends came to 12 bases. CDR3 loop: CASRELGSYGYTF. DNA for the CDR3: TGTGCCAGCAGAGAACTGGGAAGCTATGGCTACACCTTC.

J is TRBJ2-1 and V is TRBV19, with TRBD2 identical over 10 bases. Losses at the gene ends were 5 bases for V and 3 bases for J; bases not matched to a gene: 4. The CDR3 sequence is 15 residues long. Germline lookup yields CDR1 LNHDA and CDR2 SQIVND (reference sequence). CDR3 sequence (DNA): TGTGCCAGTAGTGCCGGGACTAGCGACTACAATGAGCAGTTCTTC. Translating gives CASSAGTSDYNEQFF.

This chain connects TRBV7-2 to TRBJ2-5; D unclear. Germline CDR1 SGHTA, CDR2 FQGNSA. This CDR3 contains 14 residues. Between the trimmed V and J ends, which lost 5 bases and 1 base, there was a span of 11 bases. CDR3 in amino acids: CASSPRRSQETQYF. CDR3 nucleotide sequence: TGTGCCAGCAGCCCGAGGCGGTCCCAAGAGACCCAGTACTTC.

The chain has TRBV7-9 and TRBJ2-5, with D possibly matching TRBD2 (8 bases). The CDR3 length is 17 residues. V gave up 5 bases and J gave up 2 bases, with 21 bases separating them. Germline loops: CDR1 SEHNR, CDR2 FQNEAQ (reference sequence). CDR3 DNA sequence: TGTGCCAGCAGCGCCAAGAATAGCGGGACAGTGCAAGAGACCCAGTACTTC. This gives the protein CASSAKNSGTVQETQYF.

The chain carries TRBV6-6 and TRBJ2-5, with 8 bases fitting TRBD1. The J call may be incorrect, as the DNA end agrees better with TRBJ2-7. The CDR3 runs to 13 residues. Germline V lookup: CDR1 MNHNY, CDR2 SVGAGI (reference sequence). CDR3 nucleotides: TGTGCCAGCAGTAGGACAGGGATCGACGAGCAGTACTTC. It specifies CASSRTGIDEQYF.

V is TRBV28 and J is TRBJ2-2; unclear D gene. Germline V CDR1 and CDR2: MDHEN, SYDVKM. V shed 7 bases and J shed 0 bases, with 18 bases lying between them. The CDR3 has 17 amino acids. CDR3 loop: CASTSSVGGPNTGELFF. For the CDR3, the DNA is TGTGCCAGCACCTCCTCAGTGGGCGGACCGAACACCGGGGAGCTGTTTTTT.

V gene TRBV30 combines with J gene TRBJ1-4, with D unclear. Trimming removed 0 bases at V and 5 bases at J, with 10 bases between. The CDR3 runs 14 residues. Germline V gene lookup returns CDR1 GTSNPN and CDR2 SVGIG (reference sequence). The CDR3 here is CAWSVAGLNEKLFF. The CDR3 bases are TGTGCCTGGAGTGTTGCTGGGTTAAATGAAAAACTGTTTTTT. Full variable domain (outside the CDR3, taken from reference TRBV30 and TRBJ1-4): SQTIHQWPATLVQPVGSPLSLECTVEGTSNPNLYWYRQAAGRGLQLLFYSVGIGQISSEVPQNLSASRPQDRQFILSSKKLLLSDSGFYLCAWSVAGLNEKLFFGSGTQLSVL.

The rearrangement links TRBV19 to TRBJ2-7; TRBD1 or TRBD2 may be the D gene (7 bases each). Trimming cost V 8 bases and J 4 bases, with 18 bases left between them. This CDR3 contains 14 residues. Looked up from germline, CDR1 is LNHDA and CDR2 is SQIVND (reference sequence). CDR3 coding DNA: TGTGCCAGTGCGGGGGCAGGGGGACGATACGAGCAGTACTTC. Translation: CASAGAGGRYEQYF.

CDR3 amino acids: CASSTGQGPPYEQYF. In DNA form, the CDR3 reads TGTGCCAGCTCAACCGGACAGGGGCCGCCCTACGAGCAGTACTTC. The chain carries TRBV18 and TRBJ2-7; TRBD1 agrees at 9 bases. This CDR3 has 15 amino acids. Germline-derived CDR1 and CDR2 are KGHSH and LQKENI. The ends lost 5 bases at V and 2 bases at J; junction bases unmatched: 7.

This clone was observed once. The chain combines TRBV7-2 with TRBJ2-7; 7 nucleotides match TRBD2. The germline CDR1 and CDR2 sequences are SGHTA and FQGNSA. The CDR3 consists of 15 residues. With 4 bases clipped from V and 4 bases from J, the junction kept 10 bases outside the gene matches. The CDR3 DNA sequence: TGTGCCAGCAGCTCGGGACTATCCTACCCTTACGAGCAGTACTTC. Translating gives CASSSGLSYPYEQYF.

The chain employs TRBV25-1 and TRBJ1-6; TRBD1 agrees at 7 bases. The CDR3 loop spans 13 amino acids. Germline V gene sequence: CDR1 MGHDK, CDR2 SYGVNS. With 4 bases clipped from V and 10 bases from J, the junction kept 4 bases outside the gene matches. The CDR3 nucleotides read TGTGCCAGCAGTGGACAGGGTATCTCACCCCTCCACTTT. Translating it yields CASSGQGISPLHF.